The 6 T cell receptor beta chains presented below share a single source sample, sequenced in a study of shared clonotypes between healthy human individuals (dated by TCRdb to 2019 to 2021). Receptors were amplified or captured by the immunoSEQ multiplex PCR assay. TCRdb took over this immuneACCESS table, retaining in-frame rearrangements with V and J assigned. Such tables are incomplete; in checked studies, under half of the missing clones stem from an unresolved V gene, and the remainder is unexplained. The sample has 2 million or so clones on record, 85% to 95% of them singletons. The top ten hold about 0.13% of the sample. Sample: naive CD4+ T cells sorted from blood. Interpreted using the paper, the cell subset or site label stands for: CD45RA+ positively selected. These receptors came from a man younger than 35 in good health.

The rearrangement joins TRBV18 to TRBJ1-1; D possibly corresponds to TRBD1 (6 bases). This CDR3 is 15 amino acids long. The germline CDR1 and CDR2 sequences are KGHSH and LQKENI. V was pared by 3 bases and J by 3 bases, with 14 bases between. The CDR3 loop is CASSPLAGADTEAFF. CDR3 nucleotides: TGTGCCAGCTCACCGCTGGCAGGGGCTGACACTGAAGCTTTCTTT.

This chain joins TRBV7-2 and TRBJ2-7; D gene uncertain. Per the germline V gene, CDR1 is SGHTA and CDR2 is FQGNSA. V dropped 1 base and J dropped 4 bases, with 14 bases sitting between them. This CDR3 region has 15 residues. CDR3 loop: CASSLGRALSYEQYF. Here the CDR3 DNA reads TGTGCCAGCAGCTTAGGCCGAGCTCTCTCTTACGAGCAGTACTTC.

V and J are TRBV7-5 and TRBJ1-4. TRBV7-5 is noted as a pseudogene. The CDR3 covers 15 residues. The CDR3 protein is CARSATTTTNEKLFF. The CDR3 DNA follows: TGTGCCAGAAGCGCCACCACGACAACTAATGAAAAACTGTTTTTT.

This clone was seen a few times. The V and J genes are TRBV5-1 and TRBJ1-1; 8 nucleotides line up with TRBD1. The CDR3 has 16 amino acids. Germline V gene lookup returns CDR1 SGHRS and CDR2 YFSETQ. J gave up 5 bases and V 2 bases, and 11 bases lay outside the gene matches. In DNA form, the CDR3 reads TGCGCCAGCAGCTTAAACGGACAGGGTTTTGGGACTGAAGCTTTCTTT. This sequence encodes CASSLNGQGFGTEAFF.

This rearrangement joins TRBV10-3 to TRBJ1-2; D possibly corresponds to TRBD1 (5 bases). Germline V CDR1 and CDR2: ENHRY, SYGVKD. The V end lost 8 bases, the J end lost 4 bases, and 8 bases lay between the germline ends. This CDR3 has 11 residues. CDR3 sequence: CAIGDGYGYTF. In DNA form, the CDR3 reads TGTGCCATCGGGGACGGCTATGGCTACACCTTC.

The CDR3 spells CASSLIPSQETQYF. Here the CDR3 DNA reads TGTGCCAGCAGCTTGATCCCCTCCCAGGAGACCCAGTACTTC. The chain links TRBV5-5 to TRBJ2-5; D uncertain. Germline lookup yields CDR1 SGHKS and CDR2 YYEKEE (reference sequence). The CDR3 is 14 amino acids. Trimming cost V 1 base and J 5 bases, with 12 bases left between them.